A selection of T cell receptor beta chains follows, all from one sample in a study of T cell responses to AZD1222 COVID-19 vaccine. Produced via immunoSEQ multiplex PCR; TCRdb's table is partial and in-frame only. Of 100,000 to 150,000 clones in the sample, 89% were seen once. The sample was peripheral blood, taken on day 0 of AZD1222 vaccination. The receptors come from an adult in good health. The CDR3 runs from the conserved cysteine through the conserved F or W. The D gene is left open where the match is weak. Clone size is shown for a subset of rows, as once, few, many or a class of expanded clone.

clone_size j_call d_call v_call cdr3_aa cdr3_nt
. TRBJ1-6 . TRBV28 CATRVGGAPSPLHF TGTGCCACTCGGGTGGGGGGGGCGCCCTCACCCCTCCACTTT
. TRBJ1-1 . TRBV29-1 CSVLAWSSTEAFF TGCAGCGTTCTTGCCTGGAGCTCCACTGAAGCTTTCTTT
. TRBJ2-1 . TRBV7-3 CASSEDSSYNEQFF TGTGCCAGCAGCGAAGACAGTTCCTACAATGAGCAGTTCTTC
. TRBJ1-2 . TRBV29-1 CSVGYQGYTF TGCAGCGTTGGATACCAAGGCTACACCTTC
. TRBJ2-2 . TRBV10-3 CAISESNPYSANTGELFF TGTGCCATCAGTGAGTCGAATCCTTACAGCGCGAACACCGGGGAGCTGTTTTTT
. TRBJ2-5 TRBD1 TRBV7-2 CASSLIGQGARETQYF TGTGCCAGCAGCTTAATCGGCCAGGGGGCTCGGGAGACCCAGTACTTC
. TRBJ1-6 TRBD1 TRBV28 CASMDPATGENSPLHF TGTGCCAGCATGGACCCAGCGACAGGGGAGAATTCACCCCTCCACTTT
. TRBJ2-7 . TRBV14 CASSPLASWSEQYF TGTGCCAGCAGCCCCTTGGCGTCCTGGAGCGAGCAGTACTTC
. TRBJ2-3 . TRBV3-1/TRBV3-2 CASSQDLHGTDTQYF TGTGCCAGCAGCCAAGATCTGCATGGGACAGATACGCAGTATTTT
. TRBJ2-1 TRBD2 TRBV7-2 CASSFQAGGPYNEQFF TGTGCCAGCAGCTTTCAAGCGGGGGGGCCATACAATGAGCAGTTCTTC
. TRBJ2-3 . TRBV19 CATLAFSTDTQYF TGTGCCACCTTGGCCTTTTCCACAGATACGCAGTATTTT
. TRBJ1-3 . TRBV11-3 CASSFRDSGNTIYFGCF .
. TRBJ2-3 . TRBV11-2 CASSLDPAGTDTQYF TGTGCCAGCAGCTTAGATCCGGCGGGCACAGATACGCAGTATTTT
. TRBJ1-2 . TRBV7-2 CASSLDLRGADGYTF TGTGCCAGCAGCTTAGACTTACGTGGGGCCGATGGCTACACCTTC
. TRBJ2-5 TRBD1 TRBV5-4 CASSLVGGQDQETQYF TGTGCCAGCAGCTTGGTGGGGGGACAGGACCAAGAGACCCAGTACTTC
. TRBJ2-3 TRBD2 TRBV7-8 CASSKTSGIDTDTQYF TGTGCCAGCAGCAAGACTAGCGGGATCGACACAGATACGCAGTATTTT
. TRBJ1-5 . TRBV7-2 CASSIRGGSNQPQHF TGTGCCAGCAGCATAAGAGGGGGTAGCAATCAGCCCCAGCATTTT
few TRBJ1-5 . TRBV30 CAWSTTISNQPQHF TGTGCCTGGAGTACAACAATTAGCAATCAGCCCCAGCATTTT
. TRBJ2-7 . TRBV3-1/TRBV3-2 CASSQESSGEQYF TGTGCCAGCAGCCAAGAGTCCTCGGGGGAGCAGTACTTC
. TRBJ2-3 TRBD2 TRBV5-1 CASSRTSGSTDTQYF TGCGCCAGCAGCCGGACTAGCGGGAGCACAGATACGCAGTATTTT
once TRBJ1-6 TRBD1 TRBV7-3 CASSLVYLATGQGAKGDSPLHF TGTGCCAGCAGCTTGGTGTACTTAGCAACGGGTCAGGGGGCGAAAGGAGATTCACCCCTCCACTTT
. TRBJ2-1 TRBD1 TRBV24-1 CATSDNDRDEQFF TGTGCCACCAGTGACAATGACAGGGATGAGCAGTTCTTC
. TRBJ2-3 . TRBV7-2 CASSSGGPTDTQYF TGTGCCAGCAGCTCTGGCGGGCCTACAGATACGCAGTATTTT
. TRBJ1-6 . TRBV11-2 CASSLLDTHNSPLHF TGTGCCAGCAGCTTATTGGACACCCATAATTCACCCCTCCACTTT
once TRBJ1-2 . TRBV10-2 CASSESEGGYTF TGCGCCAGCAGTGAGTCTGAGGGGGGCTACACCTTC
once TRBJ1-6 . TRBV10-2 CASSEGLNSPLHF TGCGCCAGCAGTGAGGGTTTAAATTCACCCCTCCACTTT
once TRBJ2-7 . TRBV24-1 CATSDHRDTYEQYF TGTGCCACCAGTGACCACCGGGACACCTACGAGCAGTACTTC
. TRBJ2-1 TRBD2 TRBV5-6 CASSETGLAVVREQFF TGTGCCAGCAGCGAGACGGGACTAGCGGTGGTTCGGGAGCAGTTCTTC
. TRBJ1-3 TRBD1 TRBV9 CASSGGQGGDTIYF TGTGCCAGCAGCGGCGGACAGGGAGGGGACACCATATATTTT
. TRBJ2-2 . TRBV7-2 CASRPTLANTGELFF TGTGCCAGCAGGCCAACTCTTGCGAACACCGGGGAGCTGTTTTTT
. TRBJ1-1 . TRBV28 CASKVGGTEAFF TGTGCCAGCAAGGTGGGGGGCACTGAAGCTTTCTTT
. TRBJ1-5 . TRBV19 CASSIGRGYSNQPQHF TGTGCCAGTAGTATCGGGAGGGGATATAGCAATCAGCCCCAGCATTTT
. TRBJ1-5 . TRBV5-8 CASSFGRDQPQHF TGTGCCAGCAGCTTTGGGAGGGATCAGCCCCAGCATTTT
. TRBJ1-2 TRBD1 TRBV5-6 CASSYRGPYGYTF TGTGCCAGCAGCTACAGGGGGCCATATGGCTACACCTTC
. TRBJ2-7 TRBD1 TRBV5-1 CASSSGQVSYEQYF TGCGCCAGCAGCTCCGGACAGGTCTCCTACGAGCAGTACTTC
once TRBJ1-3 . TRBV30 CAWSVGGAIYF TGTGCCTGGAGTGTAGGAGGGGCCATATATTTT
. TRBJ2-7 . TRBV28 CASSLWGGAAYEQYF TGTGCCAGCAGTTTATGGGGCGGGGCCGCCTACGAGCAGTACTTC
. TRBJ2-3 . TRBV18 CASSPSSLRKLSTDTQYF TGTGCCAGCTCACCCTCTTCCTTGAGGAAACTGAGCACAGATACGCAGTATTTT
. TRBJ1-2 TRBD1 TRBV10-1 CASSNDRGYGYTF TGCGCCAGCAGCAATGACAGGGGCTATGGCTACACCTTC
few TRBJ2-1 . TRBV15 CATSEEESKEQFF TGTGCCACCAGCGAGGAGGAGTCGAAGGAGCAGTTCTTC
once TRBJ2-1 . TRBV7-2 CASSSGTLYYNEQFF TGTGCCAGCAGCTCCGGGACTCTCTACTACAATGAGCAGTTCTTC
. TRBJ1-4 . TRBV12-2 CASRLAFRGRCQMDEKLFF TGTGCAAGTCGCTTAGCGTTCAGGGGCCGTTGTCAGATGGATGAAAAACTGTTTTTT
. TRBJ1-5 . TRBV5-5 CASSSKPPTESNQPQHF TGTGCCAGCAGCTCGAAGCCTCCTACAGAGTCCAATCAGCCCCAGCATTTT
. TRBJ1-4 . TRBV7-9 CASSLAQDNEKLFF TGTGCCAGCAGCTTGGCACAGGACAATGAAAAACTGTTTTTT
. TRBJ1-4 TRBD1 TRBV15 CATSRARGQATIPTNEKLFF TGTGCCACCAGCAGAGCGAGAGGACAGGCCACCATTCCAACTAATGAAAAACTGTTTTTT
once TRBJ1-1 TRBD1 TRBV19 CASSNPRQGTEAFF TGTGCCAGTAGTAACCCAAGACAGGGTACTGAAGCTTTCTTT
. TRBJ2-1 TRBD1 TRBV5-5 CASSLIPGQGYNEQFF TGTGCCAGCAGCTTGATTCCGGGACAGGGTTACAATGAGCAGTTCTTC
. TRBJ1-1 TRBD1 TRBV19 CASSTTGTGFEAFF TGTGCCAGTAGTACCACCGGGACAGGGTTTGAAGCTTTCTTT
. TRBJ2-7 TRBD1 TRBV11-2 CASSLDQGALREQYF TGTGCCAGCAGCTTAGATCAGGGGGCTTTGCGCGAGCAGTACTTC
. TRBJ1-1 . TRBV6-1 CASSEYGGRTTFF TGTGCCAGCAGTGAGTACGGGGGCCGGACAACTTTCTTT
. TRBJ1-3 . TRBV4-1 CASSQGHLTGTVLDTIYF TGCGCCAGCAGCCAAGGACACCTTACAGGGACGGTTCTGGACACCATATATTTT
once TRBJ1-1 . TRBV6-6 CASSPRADEAFF TGTGCCAGCAGTCCAAGGGCAGATGAAGCTTTCTTT
. TRBJ1-1 . TRBV28 CASSLSFRNTEAFF TGTGCCAGCAGTTTAAGTTTCAGGAACACTGAAGCTTTCTTT
. TRBJ1-1 . TRBV7-3 CASSPGRGGTNTEAFF TGTGCCAGCAGCCCTGGCCGTGGAGGGACTAACACTGAAGCTTTCTTT
. TRBJ1-1 TRBD1 TRBV9 CASSGPGTGNTEAFF TGTGCCAGCAGCGGACCCGGGACAGGCAACACTGAAGCTTTCTTT
. TRBJ2-1 . TRBV5-1 CASSPQVAHNEQFF TGCGCCAGCAGCCCCCAGGTGGCCCACAATGAGCAGTTCTTC
. TRBJ2-3 . TRBV28 CASSEVTDTQYF TGTGCCAGCTCCGAGGTTACAGATACGCAGTATTTT
. TRBJ1-4 TRBD1 TRBV3-1/TRBV3-2 CASSQSQDRPTNEKLFF TGTGCCAGCAGCCAATCTCAGGACAGGCCAACTAATGAAAAACTGTTTTTT
. TRBJ2-7 TRBD1 TRBV15 CATGATGPYEQYF TGTGCCACCGGAGCGACAGGGCCCTACGAGCAGTACTTC
. TRBJ1-3 . TRBV3-1/TRBV3-2 CASSQAPGGGSGNTIYF TGTGCCAGCAGCCAAGCACCCGGGGGGGGCTCTGGAAACACCATATATTTT